This T cell receptor (beta chain) stems from a study of PD-1 blockade in classical Hodgkin lymphoma. Each patient's relapse followed autologous stem cell transplantation, and brentuximab vedotin exposure varied. The table came from immunoSEQ multiplex PCR; TCRdb's copy has only in-frame clones and leaves some out. The table records 50,000 to 75,000 clones, 85% to 90% of them present only once. For this clone: Its cognate antigen is unknown.

Study results and caveats: CD4+ TCR diversity climbed significantly by C4D1, unlike CD8+ TCR diversity.

From germline, CDR1 is SGHTS and CDR2 YDEGEE. The CDR3 contains 16 residues. Trimming at V came to 1 base and at J to 3 bases, leaving 5 bases not matched to a gene. The sequence derives from a human donor with classical Hodgkin lymphoma. The sample consisted of peripheral blood mononuclear cells (PBMCs), taken at baseline. The V call is TRBV5-8, the J call TRBJ1-5, with 9 bases matching TRBD1. CDR3 loop: CASSLRGQGNNQPQHF. CDR3 DNA: TGTGCCAGCAGCTTGAGGGGACAGGGAAACAATCAGCCCCAGCATTTT.